This TCR beta chain is drawn from a study of blood T cell repertoires in COVID-19. Study background: Samples taken during acute and convalescent COVID-19 were collected in the United States, Italy and Spain. T cells, B-cell-depleted T cells, or PBMCs supplied cDNA or gDNA.

Methods used by the authors: Amplification of reference gene primers provided the estimated nucleated cell counts. Libraries were prepared by immunoSEQ multiplex PCR; TCRdb keeps only in-frame clonotypes and omits some of them. V, J and clone size derive from that table, while D and trimming were established from the DNA sequence. The repertoire consists of 200,000 to 250,000 clones, with roughly nine tenths occurring once and the leading ten covering 6.2%. The V and J ends lost 6 bases and 1 base, in that order; junction bases with no gene match: 6. The CDR3 runs 14 residues. The germline CDR1 and CDR2 sequences are KGHSH and LQKENI.

The sample was peripheral blood. The chain carries TRBV18 and TRBJ2-7, with 7 nucleotides matching TRBD1. The TCR comes from a man aged 60 to 69 with acute or convalescent COVID-19. The CDR3 DNA is TGTGCCAGCTCCCTCCCGGGACAGTCCTACGAGCAGTACTTC. Its translation: CASSLPGQSYEQYF.